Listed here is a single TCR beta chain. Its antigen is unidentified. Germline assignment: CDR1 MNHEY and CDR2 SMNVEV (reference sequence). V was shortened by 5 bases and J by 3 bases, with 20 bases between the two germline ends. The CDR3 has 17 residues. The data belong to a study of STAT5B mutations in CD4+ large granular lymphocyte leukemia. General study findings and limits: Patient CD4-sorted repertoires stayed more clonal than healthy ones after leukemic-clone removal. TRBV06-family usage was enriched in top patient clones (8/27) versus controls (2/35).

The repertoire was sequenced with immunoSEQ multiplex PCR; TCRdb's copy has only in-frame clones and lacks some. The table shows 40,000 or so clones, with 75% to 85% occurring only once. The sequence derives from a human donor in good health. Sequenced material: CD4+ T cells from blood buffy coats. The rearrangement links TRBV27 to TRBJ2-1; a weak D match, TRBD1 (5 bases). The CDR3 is CASSLTWTLALYNEQFF. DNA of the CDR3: TGTGCCAGCAGTCTTACATGGACACTCGCTCTCTACAATGAGCAGTTCTTC.